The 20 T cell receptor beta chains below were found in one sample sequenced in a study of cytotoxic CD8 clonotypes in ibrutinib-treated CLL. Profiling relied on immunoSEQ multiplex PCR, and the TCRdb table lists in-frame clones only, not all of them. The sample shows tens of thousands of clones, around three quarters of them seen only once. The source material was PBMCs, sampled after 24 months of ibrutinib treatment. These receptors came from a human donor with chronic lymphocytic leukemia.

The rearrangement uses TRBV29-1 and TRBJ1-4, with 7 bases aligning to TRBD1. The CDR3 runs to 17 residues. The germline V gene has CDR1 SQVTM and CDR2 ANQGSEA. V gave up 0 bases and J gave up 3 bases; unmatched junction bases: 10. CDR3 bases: TGCAGCGTTGAAGATCCCGGGACAGTAGCAGCTAATGAAAAACTGTTTTTT. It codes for CSVEDPGTVAANEKLFF.

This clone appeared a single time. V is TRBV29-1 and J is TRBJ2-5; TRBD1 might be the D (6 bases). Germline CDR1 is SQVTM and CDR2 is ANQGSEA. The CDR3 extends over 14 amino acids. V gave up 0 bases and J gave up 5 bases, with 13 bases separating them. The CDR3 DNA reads TGCAGCGTTGAAGATAAAGCAGGGGTGGAGACCCAGTACTTC. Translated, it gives CSVEDKAGVETQYF.

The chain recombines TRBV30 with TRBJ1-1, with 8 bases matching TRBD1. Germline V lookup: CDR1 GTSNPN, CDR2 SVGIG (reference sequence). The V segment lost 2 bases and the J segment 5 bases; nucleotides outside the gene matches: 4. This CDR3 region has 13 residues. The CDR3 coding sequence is TGTGCCTGGAGTCAGGGGGCGCAGACTGAAGCTTTCTTT. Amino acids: CAWSQGAQTEAFF.

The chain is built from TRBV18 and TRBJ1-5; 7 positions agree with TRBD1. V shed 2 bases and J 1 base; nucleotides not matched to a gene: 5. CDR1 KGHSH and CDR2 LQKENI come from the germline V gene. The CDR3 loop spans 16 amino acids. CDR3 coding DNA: TGTGCCAGCTCACCATTTCCAGGGGGAAGCAATCAGCCCCAGCATTTT. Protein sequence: CASSPFPGGSNQPQHF.

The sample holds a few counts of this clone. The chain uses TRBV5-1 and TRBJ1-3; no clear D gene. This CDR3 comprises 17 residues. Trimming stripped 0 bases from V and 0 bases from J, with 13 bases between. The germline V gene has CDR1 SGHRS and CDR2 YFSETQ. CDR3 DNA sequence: TGCGCCAGCAGCTTGGTTGGACGATGGAGCTCTGGAAACACCATATATTTT. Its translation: CASSLVGRWSSGNTIYF.

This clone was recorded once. CDR3 DNA sequence: TGTGCCAGCAGATTGACAGGGGCTCAGCTACGAGCTTTCTTT. Its translation: CASRLTGAQLRAFF. V usage is TRBV6-5 and J usage is TRBJ1-1, with TRBD1 matching over 8 bases. The V segment lost 6 bases and the J segment 10 bases; nucleotides outside the gene matches: 13. CDR3 length: 14 residues. Per germline, CDR1 MNHEY and CDR2 SVGAGI.

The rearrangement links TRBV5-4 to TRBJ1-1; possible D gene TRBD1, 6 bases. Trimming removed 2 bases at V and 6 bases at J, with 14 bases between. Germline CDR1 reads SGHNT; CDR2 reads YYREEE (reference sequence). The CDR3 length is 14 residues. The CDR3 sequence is CASSFQGRPSEAFF. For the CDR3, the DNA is TGTGCCAGCAGCTTTCAGGGGCGTCCCTCTGAAGCTTTCTTT.

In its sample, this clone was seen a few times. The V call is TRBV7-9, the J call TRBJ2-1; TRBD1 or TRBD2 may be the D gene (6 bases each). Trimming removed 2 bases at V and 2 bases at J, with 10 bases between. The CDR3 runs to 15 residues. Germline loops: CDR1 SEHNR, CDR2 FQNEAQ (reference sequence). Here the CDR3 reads CASSLFRGPYNEQFF. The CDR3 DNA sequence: TGTGCCAGCAGCTTATTCCGGGGGCCCTACAATGAGCAGTTCTTC.

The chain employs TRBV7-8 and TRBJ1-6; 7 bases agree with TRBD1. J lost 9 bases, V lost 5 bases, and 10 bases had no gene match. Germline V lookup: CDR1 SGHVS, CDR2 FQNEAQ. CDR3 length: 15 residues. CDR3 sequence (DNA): TGTGCCAGCAGCACCAGACAGGGTCCGCTTTCACCCCTCCACTTT. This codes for CASSTRQGPLSPLHF.

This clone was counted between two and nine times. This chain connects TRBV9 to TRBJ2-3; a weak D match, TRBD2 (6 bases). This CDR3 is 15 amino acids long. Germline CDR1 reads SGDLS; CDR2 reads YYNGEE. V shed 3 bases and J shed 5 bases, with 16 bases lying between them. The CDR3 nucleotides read TGTGCCAGCAGCGGAGATGGGACTCCGGGAGATACGCAGTATTTT. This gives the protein CASSGDGTPGDTQYF.

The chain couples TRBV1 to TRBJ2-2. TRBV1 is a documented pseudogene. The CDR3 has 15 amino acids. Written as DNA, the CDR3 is TGCACCAGCAGCCCCCCGACCTACCCTAACGGGGAGCTGTTTTTT. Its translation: CTSSPPTYPNGELFF.

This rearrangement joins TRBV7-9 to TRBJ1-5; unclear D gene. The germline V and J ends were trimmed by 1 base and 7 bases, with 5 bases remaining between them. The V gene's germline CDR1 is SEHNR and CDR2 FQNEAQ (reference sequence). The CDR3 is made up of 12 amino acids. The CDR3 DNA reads TGTGCCAGCAGCTTAGGAAGCCAGCCCCAGCATTTT. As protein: CASSLGSQPQHF.

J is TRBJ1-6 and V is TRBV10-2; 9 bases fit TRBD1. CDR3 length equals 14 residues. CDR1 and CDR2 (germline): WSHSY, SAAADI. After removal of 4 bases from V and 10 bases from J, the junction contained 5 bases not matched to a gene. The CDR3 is CASSGQGDGSPLHF. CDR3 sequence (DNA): TGCGCCAGCAGTGGACAGGGGGACGGATCACCCCTCCACTTT.

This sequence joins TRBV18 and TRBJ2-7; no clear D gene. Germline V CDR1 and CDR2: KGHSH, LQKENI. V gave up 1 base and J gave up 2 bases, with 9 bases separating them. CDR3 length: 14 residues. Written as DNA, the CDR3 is TGTGCCAGCTCACCACAAGGTCAGGCCTACGAGCAGTACTTC. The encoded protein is CASSPQGQAYEQYF.

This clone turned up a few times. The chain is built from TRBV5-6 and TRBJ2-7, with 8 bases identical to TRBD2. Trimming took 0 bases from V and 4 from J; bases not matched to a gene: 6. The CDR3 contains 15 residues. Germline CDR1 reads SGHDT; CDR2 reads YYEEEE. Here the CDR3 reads CASSLAGSGVYEQYF. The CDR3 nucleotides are TGTGCCAGCAGCTTGGCGGGTAGCGGGGTTTACGAGCAGTACTTC.

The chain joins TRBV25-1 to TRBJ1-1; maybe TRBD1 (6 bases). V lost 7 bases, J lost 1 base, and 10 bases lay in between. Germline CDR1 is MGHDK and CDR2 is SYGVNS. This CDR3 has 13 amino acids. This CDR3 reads CASKRGPNTEAFF. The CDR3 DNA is TGTGCCAGCAAACGGGGGCCGAACACTGAAGCTTTCTTT.

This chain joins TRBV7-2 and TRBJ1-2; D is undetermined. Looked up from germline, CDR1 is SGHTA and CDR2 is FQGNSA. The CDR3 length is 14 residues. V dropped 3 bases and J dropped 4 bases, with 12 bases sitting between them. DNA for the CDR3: TGTGCCAGCAGCTTCGGGCCCGAAGCCTATGGCTACACCTTC. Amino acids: CASSFGPEAYGYTF. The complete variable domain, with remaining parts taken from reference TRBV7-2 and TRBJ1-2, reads GAGVSQSPSNKVTEKGKDVELRCDPISGHTALYWYRQSLGQGLEFLIYFQGNSAPDKSGLPSDRFSAERTGGSVSTLTIQRTQQEDSAVYLCASSFGPEAYGYTFGSGTRLTVV.

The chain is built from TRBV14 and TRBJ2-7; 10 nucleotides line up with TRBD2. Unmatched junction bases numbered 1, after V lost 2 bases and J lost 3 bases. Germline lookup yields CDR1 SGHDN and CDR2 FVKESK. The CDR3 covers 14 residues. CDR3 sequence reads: CASSQLAGVYEQYF. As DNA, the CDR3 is TGTGCCAGCAGCCAACTAGCGGGGGTCTACGAGCAGTACTTC.

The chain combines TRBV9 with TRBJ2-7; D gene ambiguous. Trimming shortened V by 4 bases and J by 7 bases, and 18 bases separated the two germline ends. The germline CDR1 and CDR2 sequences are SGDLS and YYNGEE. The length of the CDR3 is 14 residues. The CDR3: CASSPSPGRAEQYF. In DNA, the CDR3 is TGTGCCAGCAGCCCCTCCCCTGGAAGGGCAGAGCAGTACTTC.

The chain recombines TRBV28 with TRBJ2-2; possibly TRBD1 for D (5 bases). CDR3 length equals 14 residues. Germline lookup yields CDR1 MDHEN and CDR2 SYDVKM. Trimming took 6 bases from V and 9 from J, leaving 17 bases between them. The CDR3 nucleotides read TGTGCCAGCAGCAATGCTGGACAACTCCGGGAGCTGTTTTTT. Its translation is CASSNAGQLRELFF.